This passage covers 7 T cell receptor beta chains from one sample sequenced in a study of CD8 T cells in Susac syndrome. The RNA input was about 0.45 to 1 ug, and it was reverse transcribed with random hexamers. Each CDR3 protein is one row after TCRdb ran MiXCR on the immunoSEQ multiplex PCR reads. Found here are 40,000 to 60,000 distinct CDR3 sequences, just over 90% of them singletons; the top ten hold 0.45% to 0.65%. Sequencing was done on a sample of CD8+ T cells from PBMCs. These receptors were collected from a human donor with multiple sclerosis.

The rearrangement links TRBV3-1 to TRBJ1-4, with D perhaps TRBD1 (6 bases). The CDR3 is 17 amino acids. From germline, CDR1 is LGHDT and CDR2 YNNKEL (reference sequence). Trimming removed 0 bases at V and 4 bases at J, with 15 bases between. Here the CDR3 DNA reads TGTGCCAGCAGCCAAGATTTGGGGGGCACGGGTAATGAAAAACTGTTTTTT. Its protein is CASSQDLGGTGNEKLFF.

In DNA, the CDR3 is TGCAGCGTTGCCCCAAGGGGCTACGATGGCTACACCTTC. It encodes CSVAPRGYDGYTF. The chain has TRBV29-1 and TRBJ1-2, with a tentative D call TRBD1 (5 bases). The CDR3 loop spans 13 amino acids. The germline gives CDR1 SQVTM, CDR2 ANQGSEA. The germline V and J ends were trimmed by 4 bases and 6 bases, with 15 bases remaining between them.

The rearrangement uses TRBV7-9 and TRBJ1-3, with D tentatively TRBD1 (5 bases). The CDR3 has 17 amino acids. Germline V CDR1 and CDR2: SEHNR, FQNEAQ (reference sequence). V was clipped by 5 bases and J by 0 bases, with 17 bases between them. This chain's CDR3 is CASSQPLGHPSGNTIYF. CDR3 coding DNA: TGTGCCAGCAGCCAACCCCTCGGACATCCCTCTGGAAACACCATATATTTT.

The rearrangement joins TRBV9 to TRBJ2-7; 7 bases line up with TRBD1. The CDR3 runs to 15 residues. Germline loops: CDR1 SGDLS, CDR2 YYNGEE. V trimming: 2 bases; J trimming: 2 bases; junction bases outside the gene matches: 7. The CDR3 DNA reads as TGTGCCAGCAGCGTGGAAACCGGGACAGCCTACGAGCAGTACTTC. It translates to CASSVETGTAYEQYF.

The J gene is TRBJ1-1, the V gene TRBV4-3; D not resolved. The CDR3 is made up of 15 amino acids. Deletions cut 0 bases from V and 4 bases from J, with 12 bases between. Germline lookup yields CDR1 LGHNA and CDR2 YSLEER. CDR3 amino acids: CASSQDSDGFTEAFF. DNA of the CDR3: TGCGCCAGCAGCCAAGATTCGGACGGTTTCACTGAAGCTTTCTTT.

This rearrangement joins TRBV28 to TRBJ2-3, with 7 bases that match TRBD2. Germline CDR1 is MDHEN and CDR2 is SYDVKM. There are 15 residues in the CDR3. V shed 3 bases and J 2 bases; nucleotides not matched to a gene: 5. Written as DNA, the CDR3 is TGTGCCAGCAGTTTCCGGGACTATAACACAGATACGCAGTATTTT. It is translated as CASSFRDYNTDTQYF.

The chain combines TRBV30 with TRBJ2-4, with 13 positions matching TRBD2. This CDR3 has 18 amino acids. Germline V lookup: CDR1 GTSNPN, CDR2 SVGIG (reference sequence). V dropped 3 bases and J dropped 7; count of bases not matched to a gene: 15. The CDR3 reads CAWRQQTRLAGGPNIQYF. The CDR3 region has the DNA TGTGCCTGGAGACAGCAAACAAGACTAGCGGGGGGCCCCAACATTCAGTACTTC.